Reported below is one T cell receptor (beta chain). What it binds is not known. The record originates from a study of Ad26.COV2.S vaccination and SARS-CoV-2 variants. At the level of the study: Sample donor was a member of the COV1001 Ad26.COV2.S trial arm. The study gave Ad26.COV2.S intramuscularly, once or twice 56 days apart.

Regarding the study as a whole: Estimates derived from TCR breadth and depth analyses may have underestimated total T cell responses. The study found higher spike-specific TCR breadth in vaccine than placebo recipients.

Sequencing was performed with immunoSEQ multiplex PCR; in TCRdb, only in-frame clones are kept and a portion is missing. The sample includes around 250,000 clones, 70% to 90% of them seen just once. Noted treatment: over 15 received Ad26.COV2.S at low or high dose, single or two shots; a few received placebo; per-sample allocation not given. Day 63 following the first vaccine or placebo injection was when the samples were taken. The origin of this receptor is a person between 18 and 65 years old who received the Ad26.COV2.S COVID-19 vaccine or a placebo. The sample here was peripheral blood, taken in a trial of Ad26.COV2.S vaccine versus placebo.

Written as DNA, the CDR3 is TGTGCCAGCAGCTTCGGACAGGGGGAAACAGATACGCAGTATTTT. Its protein is CASSFGQGETDTQYF. J is TRBJ2-3 and V is TRBV7-9; 10 bases fit TRBD1. Germline assignment: CDR1 SEHNR and CDR2 FQNEAQ (reference sequence). CDR3 length equals 15 residues. After removal of 3 bases from V and 3 bases from J, the junction contained 3 bases not matched to a gene. Filled out from reference TRBV7-9 and TRBJ2-3, the complete variable domain reads DTGVSQNPRHKITKRGQNVTFRCDPISEHNRLYWYRQTLGQGPEFLTYFQNEAQLEKSRLLSDRFSAERPKGSFSTLEIQRTEQGDSAMYLCASSFGQGETDTQYFGPGTRLTVL.